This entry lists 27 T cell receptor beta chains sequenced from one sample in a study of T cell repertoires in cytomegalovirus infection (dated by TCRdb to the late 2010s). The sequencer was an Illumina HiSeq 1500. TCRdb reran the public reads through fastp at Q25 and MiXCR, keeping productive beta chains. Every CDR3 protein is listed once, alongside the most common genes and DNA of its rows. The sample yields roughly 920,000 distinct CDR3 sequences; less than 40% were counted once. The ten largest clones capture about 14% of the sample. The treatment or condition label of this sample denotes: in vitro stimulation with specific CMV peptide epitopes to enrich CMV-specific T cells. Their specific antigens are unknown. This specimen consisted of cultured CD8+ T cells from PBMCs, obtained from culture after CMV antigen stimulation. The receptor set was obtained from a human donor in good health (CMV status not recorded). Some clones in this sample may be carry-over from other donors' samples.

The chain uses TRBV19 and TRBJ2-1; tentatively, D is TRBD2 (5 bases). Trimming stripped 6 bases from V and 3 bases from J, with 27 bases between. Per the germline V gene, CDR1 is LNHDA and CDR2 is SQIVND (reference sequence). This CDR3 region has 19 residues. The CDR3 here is CASSLGRPPLGLIYNEQFF. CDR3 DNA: TGTGCCAGTAGCCTCGGGCGGCCACCCCTAGGACTCATCTACAATGAGCAGTTCTTC.

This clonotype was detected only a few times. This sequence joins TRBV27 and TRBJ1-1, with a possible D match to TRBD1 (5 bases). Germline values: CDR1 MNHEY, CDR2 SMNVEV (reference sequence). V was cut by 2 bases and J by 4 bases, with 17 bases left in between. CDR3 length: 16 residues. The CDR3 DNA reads TGTGCCAGCAGTTTACCCCCCGGGGGGATGGGCACTGAAGCTTTCTTT. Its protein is CASSLPPGGMGTEAFF.

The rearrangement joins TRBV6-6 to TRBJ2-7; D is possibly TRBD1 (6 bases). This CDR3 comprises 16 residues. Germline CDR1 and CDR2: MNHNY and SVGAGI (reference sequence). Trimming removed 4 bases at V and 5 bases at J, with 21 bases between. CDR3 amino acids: CASSSPAGEVEDEQYF. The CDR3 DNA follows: TGTGCCAGCAGTTCTCCTGCAGGGGAAGTTGAAGACGAGCAGTACTTC.

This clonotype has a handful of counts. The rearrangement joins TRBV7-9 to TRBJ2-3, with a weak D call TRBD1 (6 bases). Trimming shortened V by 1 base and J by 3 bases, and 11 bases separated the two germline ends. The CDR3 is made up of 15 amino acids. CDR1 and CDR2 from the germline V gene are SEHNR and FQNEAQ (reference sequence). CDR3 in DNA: TGTGCCAGCAGCTTAGTACAGGGTAGGACAGATACGCAGTATTTT. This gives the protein CASSLVQGRTDTQYF.

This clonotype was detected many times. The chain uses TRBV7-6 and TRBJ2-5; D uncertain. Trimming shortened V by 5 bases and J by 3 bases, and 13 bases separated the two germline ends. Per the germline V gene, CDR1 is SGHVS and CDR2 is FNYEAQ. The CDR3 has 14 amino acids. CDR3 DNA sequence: TGTGCCAGCAGCCCAAGGGTAGGGAAAGAGACCCAGTACTTC. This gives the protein CASSPRVGKETQYF.

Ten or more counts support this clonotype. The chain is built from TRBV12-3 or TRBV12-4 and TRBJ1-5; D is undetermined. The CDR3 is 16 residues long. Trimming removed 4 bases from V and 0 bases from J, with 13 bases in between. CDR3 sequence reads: CASSSYGRYSNQPQHF. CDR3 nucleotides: TGTGCCAGCAGTTCTTACGGGAGGTATAGCAATCAGCCCCAGCATTTT.

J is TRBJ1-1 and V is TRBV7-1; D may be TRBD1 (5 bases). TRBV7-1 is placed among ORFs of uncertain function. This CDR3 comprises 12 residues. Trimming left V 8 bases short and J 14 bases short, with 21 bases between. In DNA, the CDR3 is TGTGCCAGCGGGGCGCCTGAGCCTCACCCCTTCTTT. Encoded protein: CASGAPEPHPFF.

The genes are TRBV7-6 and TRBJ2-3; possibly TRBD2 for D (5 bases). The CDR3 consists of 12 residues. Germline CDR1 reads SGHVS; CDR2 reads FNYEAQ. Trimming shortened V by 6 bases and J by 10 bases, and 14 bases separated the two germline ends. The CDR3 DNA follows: TGTGCCAGCAGACATACCTCCGGGGCGCAGTATTTT. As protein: CASRHTSGAQYF.

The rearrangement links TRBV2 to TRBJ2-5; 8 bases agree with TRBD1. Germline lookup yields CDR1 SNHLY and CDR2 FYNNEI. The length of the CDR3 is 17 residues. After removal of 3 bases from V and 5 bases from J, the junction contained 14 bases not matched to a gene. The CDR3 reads CASSDNTAGGNRETQYF. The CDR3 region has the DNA TGTGCCAGCAGTGATAATACGGCAGGGGGCAATAGGGAGACCCAGTACTTC. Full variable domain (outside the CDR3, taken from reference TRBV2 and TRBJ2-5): EPEVTQTPSHQVTQMGQEVILRCVPISNHLYFYWYRQILGQKVEFLVSFYNNEISEKSEIFDDQFSVERPDGSNFTLKIRSTKLEDSAMYFCASSDNTAGGNRETQYFGPGTRLLVL.

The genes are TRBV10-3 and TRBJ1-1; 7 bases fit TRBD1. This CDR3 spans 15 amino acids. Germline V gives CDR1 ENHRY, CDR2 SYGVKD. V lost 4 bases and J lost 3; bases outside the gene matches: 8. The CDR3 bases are TGTGCCATCAGTGTTGGGACAGCAATCTACACTGAAGCTTTCTTT. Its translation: CAISVGTAIYTEAFF.

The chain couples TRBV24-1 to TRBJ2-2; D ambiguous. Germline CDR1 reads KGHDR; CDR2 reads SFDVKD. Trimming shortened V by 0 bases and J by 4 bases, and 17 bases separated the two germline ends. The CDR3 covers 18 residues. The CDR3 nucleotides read TGTGCCACCAGTGATTTGCAATCGGCGACATTTCCCACCGGGGAGCTGTTTTTT. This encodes CATSDLQSATFPTGELFF.

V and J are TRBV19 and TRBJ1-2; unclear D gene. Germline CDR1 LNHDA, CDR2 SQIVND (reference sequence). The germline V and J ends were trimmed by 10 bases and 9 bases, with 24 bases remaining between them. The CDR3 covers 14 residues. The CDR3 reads CATLGMGGLERYTF. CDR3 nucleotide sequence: TGTGCCACTCTCGGCATGGGCGGCCTTGAACGCTACACCTTC.

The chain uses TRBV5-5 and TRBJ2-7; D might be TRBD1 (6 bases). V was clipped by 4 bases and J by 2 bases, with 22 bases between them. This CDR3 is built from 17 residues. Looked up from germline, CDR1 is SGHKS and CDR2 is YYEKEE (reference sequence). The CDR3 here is CASSLLSSGTSPYEQYF. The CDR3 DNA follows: TGTGCCAGCAGCCTCCTTTCTTCCGGGACAAGCCCCTACGAGCAGTACTTC.

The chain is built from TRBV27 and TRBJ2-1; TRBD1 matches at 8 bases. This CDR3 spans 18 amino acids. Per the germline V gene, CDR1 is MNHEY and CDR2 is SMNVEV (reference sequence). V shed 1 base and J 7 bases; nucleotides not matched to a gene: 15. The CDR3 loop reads CASSLFPPPGTGGNEQFF. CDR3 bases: TGTGCCAGCAGTTTATTCCCCCCCCCCGGGACAGGAGGGAATGAGCAGTTCTTC.

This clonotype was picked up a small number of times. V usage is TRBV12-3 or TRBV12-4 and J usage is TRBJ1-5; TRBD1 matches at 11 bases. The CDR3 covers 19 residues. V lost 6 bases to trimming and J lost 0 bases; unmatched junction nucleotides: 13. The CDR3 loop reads CASSVTLWDRGDSNQPQHF. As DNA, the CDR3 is TGTGCCAGCAGCGTGACCCTCTGGGACAGGGGGGATAGCAATCAGCCCCAGCATTTT.

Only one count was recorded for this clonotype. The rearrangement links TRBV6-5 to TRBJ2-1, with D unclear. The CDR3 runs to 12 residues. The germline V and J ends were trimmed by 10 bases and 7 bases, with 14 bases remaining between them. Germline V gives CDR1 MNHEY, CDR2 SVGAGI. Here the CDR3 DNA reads TGTGCCATCTTAATTACGGTTAATGAGCAGTTCTTC. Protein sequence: CAILITVNEQFF.

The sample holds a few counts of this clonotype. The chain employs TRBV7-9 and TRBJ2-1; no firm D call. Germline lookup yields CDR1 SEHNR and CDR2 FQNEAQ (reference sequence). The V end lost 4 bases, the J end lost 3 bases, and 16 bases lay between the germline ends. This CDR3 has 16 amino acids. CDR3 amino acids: CASSSLDGGLYNEQFF. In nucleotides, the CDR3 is TGTGCCAGCAGCTCCTTGGACGGTGGTCTCTACAATGAGCAGTTCTTC.

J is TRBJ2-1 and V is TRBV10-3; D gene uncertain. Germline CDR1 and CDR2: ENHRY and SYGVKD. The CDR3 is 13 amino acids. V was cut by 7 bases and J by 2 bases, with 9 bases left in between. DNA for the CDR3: TGTGCCATCAAGCTAGATACCTACAATGAGCAGTTCTTC. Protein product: CAIKLDTYNEQFF.

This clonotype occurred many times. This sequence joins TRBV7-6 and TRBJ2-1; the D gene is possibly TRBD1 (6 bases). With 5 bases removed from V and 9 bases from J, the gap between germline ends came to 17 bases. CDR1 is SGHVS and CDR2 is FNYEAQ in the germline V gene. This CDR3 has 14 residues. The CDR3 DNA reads TGTGCCAGCAGCACACGCAATGGACAGCCTGAGCAGTTCTTC. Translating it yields CASSTRNGQPEQFF.

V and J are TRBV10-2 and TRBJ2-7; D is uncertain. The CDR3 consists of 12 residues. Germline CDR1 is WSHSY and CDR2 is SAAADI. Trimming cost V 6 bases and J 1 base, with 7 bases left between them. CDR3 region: CASRPESYEQYF. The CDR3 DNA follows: TGCGCCAGCAGGCCCGAGTCCTACGAGCAGTACTTC.

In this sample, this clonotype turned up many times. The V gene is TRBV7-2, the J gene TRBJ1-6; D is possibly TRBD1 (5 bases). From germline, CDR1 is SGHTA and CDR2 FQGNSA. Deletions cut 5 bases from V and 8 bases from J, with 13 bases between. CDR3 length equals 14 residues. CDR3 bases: TGTGCCAGCAGCCATTTAGGGACTTATTCACCCCTCCACTTT. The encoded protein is CASSHLGTYSPLHF.

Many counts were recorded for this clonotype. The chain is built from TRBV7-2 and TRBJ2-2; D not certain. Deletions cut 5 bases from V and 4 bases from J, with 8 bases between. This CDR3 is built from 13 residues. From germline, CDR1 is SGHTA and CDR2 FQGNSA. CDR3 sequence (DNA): TGTGCCAGCAGCATTGAACCCACCGGGGAGCTGTTTTTT. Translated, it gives CASSIEPTGELFF.

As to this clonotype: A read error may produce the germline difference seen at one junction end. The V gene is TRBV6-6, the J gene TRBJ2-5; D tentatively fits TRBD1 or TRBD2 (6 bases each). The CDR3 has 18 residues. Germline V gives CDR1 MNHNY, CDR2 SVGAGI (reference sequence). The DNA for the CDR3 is TGTACCAGCAGTTACACCGTCGGGGGCCCTTATTCCCAAGAGACCCAGTACTTC. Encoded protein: CTSSYTVGGPYSQETQYF.

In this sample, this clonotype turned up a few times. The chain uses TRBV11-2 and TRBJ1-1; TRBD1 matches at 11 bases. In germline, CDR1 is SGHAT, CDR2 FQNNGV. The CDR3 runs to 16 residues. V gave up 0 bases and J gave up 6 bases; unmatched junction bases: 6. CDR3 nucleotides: TGTGCCAGCAGCTTAGATAGGACAGGGGGCGAGGCTGAAGCTTTCTTT. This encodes CASSLDRTGGEAEAFF. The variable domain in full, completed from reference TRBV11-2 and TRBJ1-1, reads EAGVAQSPRYKIIEKRQSVAFWCNPISGHATLYWYQQILGQGPKLLIQFQNNGVVDDSQLPKDRFSAERLKGVDSTLKIQPAKLEDSAVYLCASSLDRTGGEAEAFFGQGTRLTVV.

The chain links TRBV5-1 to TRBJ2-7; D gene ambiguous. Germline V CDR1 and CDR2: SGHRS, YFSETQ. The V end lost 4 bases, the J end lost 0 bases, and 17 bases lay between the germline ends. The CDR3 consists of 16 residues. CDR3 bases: TGCGCCAGCAGCCCGGATATCGGATTACGCTCCTACGAGCAGTACTTC. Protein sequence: CASSPDIGLRSYEQYF.

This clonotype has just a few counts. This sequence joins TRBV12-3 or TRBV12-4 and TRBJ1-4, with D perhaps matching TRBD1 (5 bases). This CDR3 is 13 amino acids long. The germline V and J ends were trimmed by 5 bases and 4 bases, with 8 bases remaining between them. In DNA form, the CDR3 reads TGTGCCAGCAGTGACAGCCTTAATGAAAAACTGTTTTTT. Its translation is CASSDSLNEKLFF.

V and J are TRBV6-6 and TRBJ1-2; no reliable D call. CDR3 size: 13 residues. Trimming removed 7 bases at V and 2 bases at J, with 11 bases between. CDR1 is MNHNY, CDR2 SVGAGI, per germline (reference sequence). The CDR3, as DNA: TGTGCCAGCACTCCTACGAAAAACTATGGCTACACCTTC. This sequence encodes CASTPTKNYGYTF.